This passage covers 5 T cell receptor beta chains from one sample sequenced in a study of blood T cell repertoires in COVID-19. Only in-frame clones appear in the TCRdb table, and some are missing; sequencing was by immunoSEQ multiplex PCR. The sample yields hundreds of thousands of clones, about 82% seen once. The material sequenced was peripheral blood. The receptors derive from a human donor in a cohort sampled during active COVID-19.

This chain uses TRBV4-1 with TRBJ1-1, with D unresolved. Trimming took 1 base from V and 0 from J, leaving 9 bases between them. The CDR3 loop spans 15 amino acids. Germline V gene lookup returns CDR1 MGHRA and CDR2 YSYEKL. The CDR3 spells CASSQAQYMNTEAFF. Written as DNA, the CDR3 is TGCGCCAGCAGCCAAGCACAGTACATGAACACTGAAGCTTTCTTT.

V usage is TRBV5-4 and J usage is TRBJ2-3, with D possibly being TRBD2 (5 bases). Trimming left V 5 bases short and J 4 bases short, with 20 bases between. Germline assignment: CDR1 SGHNT and CDR2 YYREEE (reference sequence). This CDR3 contains 16 residues. CDR3 coding DNA: TGTGCCAGCAGTTCCGACCTCGCGGGCTCCCCAGATACGCAGTATTTT. It encodes CASSSDLAGSPDTQYF.

The V and J genes are TRBV2 and TRBJ1-1; TRBD1 agrees at 7 bases. The V gene's germline CDR1 is SNHLY and CDR2 FYNNEI. The CDR3 length is 12 residues. V lost 6 bases to trimming and J lost 8 bases; unmatched junction nucleotides: 6. The CDR3 bases are TGTGCCAGCAGGATTGGGACAGCAGAAGCTTTCTTT. Translation gives CASRIGTAEAFF.

The chain is built from TRBV29-1 and TRBJ1-4; weak D call: TRBD1 (5 bases). Per the germline V gene, CDR1 is SQVTM and CDR2 is ANQGSEA. The CDR3 spans 13 residues. V was cut by 6 bases and J by 3 bases, with 11 bases left in between. The CDR3 here is CSVGEGPNEKLFF. CDR3 in DNA: TGCAGCGTCGGGGAGGGGCCTAATGAAAAACTGTTTTTT.

V is TRBV5-6 and J is TRBJ2-3; 10 positions match TRBD2. This CDR3 is built from 15 residues. Germline loops: CDR1 SGHDT, CDR2 YYEEEE. The J segment lost 4 bases and the V segment lost 0 bases, leaving 2 bases of the junction unmatched. The DNA of the CDR3 is TGTGCCAGCAGCTTGGGTAGCGGGGGGCCAGATACGCAGTATTTT. Its protein product is CASSLGSGGPDTQYF. The full variable domain, completed using reference TRBV5-6 and TRBJ2-3, is DAGVTQSPTHLIKTRGQQVTLRCSPKSGHDTVSWYQQALGQGPQFIFQYYEEEERQRGNFPDRFSGHQFPNYSSELNVNALLLGDSALYLCASSLGSGGPDTQYFGPGTRLTVL.